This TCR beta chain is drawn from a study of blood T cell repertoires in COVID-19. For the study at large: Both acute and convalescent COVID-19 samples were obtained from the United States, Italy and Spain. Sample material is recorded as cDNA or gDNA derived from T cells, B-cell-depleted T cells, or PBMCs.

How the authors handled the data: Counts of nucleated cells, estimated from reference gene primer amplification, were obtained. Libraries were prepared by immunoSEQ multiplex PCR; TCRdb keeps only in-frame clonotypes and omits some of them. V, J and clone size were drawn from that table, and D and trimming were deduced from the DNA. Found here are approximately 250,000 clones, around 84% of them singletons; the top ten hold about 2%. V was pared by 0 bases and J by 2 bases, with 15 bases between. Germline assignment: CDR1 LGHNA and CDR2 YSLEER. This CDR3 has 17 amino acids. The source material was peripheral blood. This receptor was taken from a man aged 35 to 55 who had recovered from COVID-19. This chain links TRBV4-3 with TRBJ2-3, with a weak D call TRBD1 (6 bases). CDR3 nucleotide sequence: TGCGCCAGCAGCCAAGAAGGTGGACAGAGCCTCACAGATACGCAGTATTTT. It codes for CASSQEGGQSLTDTQYF.